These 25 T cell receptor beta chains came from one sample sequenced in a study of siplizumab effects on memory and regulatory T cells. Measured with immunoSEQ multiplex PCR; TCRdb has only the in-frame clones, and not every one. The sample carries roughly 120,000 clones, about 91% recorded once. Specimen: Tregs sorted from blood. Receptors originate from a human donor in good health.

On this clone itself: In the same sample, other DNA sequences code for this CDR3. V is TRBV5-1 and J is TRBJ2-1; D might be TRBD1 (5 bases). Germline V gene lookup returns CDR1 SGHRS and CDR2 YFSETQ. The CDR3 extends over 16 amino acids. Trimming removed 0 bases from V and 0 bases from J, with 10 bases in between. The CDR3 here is CASSLGQGSSYNEQFF. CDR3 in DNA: TGCGCCAGCAGCTTGGGCCAGGGAAGCTCCTACAATGAGCAGTTCTTC.

The CDR3 sequence is CASSRLDSGGYEQYF. The CDR3 DNA sequence: TGTGCCAGCAGCCGTCTCGATTCGGGGGGCTACGAGCAGTACTTC. The chain couples TRBV5-4 to TRBJ2-7; TRBD2 agrees at 7 bases. V was pared by 4 bases and J by 3 bases, with 10 bases of the junction left unmatched. Germline assignment: CDR1 SGHNT and CDR2 YYREEE (reference sequence). The CDR3 length is 15 residues. The variable domain in full, with the rest retrieved from reference TRBV5-4 and TRBJ2-7, is ETGVTQSPTHLIKTRGQQVTLRCSSQSGHNTVSWYQQALGQGPQFIFQYYREEENGRGNFPPRFSGLQFPNYSSELNVNALELDDSALYLCASSRLDSGGYEQYFGPGTRLTVT.

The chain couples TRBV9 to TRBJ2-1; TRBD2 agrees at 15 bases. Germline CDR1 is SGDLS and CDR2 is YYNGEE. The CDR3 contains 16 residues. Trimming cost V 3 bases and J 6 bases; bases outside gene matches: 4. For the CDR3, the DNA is TGTGCCAGCAGCGGGACTAGCGGGAGGGCAACCAATGAGCAGTTCTTC. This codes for CASSGTSGRATNEQFF. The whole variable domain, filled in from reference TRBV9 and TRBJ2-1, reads DSGVTQTPKHLITATGQRVTLRCSPRSGDLSVYWYQQSLDQGLQFLIQYYNGEERAKGNILERFSAQQFPDLHSELNLSSLELGDSALYFCASSGTSGRATNEQFFGPGTRLTVL.

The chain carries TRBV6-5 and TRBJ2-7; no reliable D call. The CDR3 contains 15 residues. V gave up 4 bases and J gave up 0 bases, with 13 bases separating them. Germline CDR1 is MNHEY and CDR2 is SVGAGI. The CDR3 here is CASSLAFGSSYEQYF. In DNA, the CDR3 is TGTGCCAGCAGTTTGGCATTTGGAAGCTCCTACGAGCAGTACTTC.

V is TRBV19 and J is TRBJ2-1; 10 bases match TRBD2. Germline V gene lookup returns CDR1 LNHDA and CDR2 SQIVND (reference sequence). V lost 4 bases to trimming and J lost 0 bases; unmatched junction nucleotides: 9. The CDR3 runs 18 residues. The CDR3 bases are TGTGCCAGTAGTACGATCCAGCGGGGGGGAAGCTCCTACAATGAGCAGTTCTTC. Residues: CASSTIQRGGSSYNEQFF. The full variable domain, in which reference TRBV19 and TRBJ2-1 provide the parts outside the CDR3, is DGGITQSPKYLFRKEGQNVTLSCEQNLNHDAMYWYRQDPGQGLRLIYYSQIVNDFQKGDIAEGYSVSREKKESFPLTVTSAQKNPTAFYLCASSTIQRGGSSYNEQFFGPGTRLTVL.

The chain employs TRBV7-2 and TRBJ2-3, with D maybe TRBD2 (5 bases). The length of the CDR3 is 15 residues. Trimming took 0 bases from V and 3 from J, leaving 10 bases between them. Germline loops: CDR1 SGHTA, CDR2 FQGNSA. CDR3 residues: CASSLAPRDTDTQYF. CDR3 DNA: TGTGCCAGCAGCTTAGCGCCCCGGGATACAGATACGCAGTATTTT.

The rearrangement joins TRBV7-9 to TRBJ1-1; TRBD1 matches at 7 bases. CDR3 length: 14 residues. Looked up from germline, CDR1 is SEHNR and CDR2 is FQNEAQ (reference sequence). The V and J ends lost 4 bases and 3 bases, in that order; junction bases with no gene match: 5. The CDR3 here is CASSYQGGHTEAFF. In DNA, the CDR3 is TGTGCCAGCAGCTATCAGGGGGGGCACACTGAAGCTTTCTTT.

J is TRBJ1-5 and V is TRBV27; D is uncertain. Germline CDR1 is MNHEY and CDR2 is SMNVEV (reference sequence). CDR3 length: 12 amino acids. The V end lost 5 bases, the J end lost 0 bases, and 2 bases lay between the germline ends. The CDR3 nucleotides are TGTGCCAGCAGTACTAGCAATCAGCCCCAGCATTTT. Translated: CASSTSNQPQHF.

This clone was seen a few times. CDR3 sequence reads: CASSEQGMDTIYF. As DNA, the CDR3 is TGTGCCAGCAGTGAGCAGGGTATGGACACCATATATTTT. V and J are TRBV2 and TRBJ1-3; maybe TRBD1 (5 bases). Germline V gene data show CDR1 as SNHLY and CDR2 as FYNNEI. Trimming shortened V by 3 bases and J by 8 bases, and 11 bases separated the two germline ends. This CDR3 is 13 amino acids long.

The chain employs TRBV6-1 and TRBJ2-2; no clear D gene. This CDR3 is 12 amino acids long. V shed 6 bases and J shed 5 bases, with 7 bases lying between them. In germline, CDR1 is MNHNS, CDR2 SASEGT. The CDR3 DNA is TGTGCCAGCAGAACCGGGACCGGGGAGCTGTTTTTT. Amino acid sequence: CASRTGTGELFF.

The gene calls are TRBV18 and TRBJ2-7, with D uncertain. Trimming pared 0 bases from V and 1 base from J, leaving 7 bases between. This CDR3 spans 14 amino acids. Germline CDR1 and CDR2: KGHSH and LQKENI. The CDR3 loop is CASSPPVGSYEQYF. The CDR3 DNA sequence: TGTGCCAGCTCACCACCGGTCGGGTCCTACGAGCAGTACTTC.

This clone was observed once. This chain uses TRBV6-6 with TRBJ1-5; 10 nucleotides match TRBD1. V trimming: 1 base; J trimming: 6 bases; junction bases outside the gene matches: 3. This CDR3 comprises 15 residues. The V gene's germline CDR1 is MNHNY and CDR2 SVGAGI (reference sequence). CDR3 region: CASSYWTGGSQPQHF. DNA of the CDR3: TGTGCCAGCAGTTACTGGACAGGGGGAAGTCAGCCCCAGCATTTT.

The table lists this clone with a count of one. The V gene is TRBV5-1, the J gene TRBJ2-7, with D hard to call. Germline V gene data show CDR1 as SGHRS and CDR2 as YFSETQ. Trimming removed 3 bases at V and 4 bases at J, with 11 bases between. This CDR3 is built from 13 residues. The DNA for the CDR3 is TGCGCCAGCAGCTCGCAGGAAATATACGAGCAGTACTTC. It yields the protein CASSSQEIYEQYF. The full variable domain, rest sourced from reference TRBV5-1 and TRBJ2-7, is KAGVTQTPRYLIKTRGQQVTLSCSPISGHRSVSWYQQTPGQGLQFLFEYFSETQRNKGNFPGRFSGRQFSNSRSEMNVSTLELGDSALYLCASSSQEIYEQYFGPGTRLTVT.

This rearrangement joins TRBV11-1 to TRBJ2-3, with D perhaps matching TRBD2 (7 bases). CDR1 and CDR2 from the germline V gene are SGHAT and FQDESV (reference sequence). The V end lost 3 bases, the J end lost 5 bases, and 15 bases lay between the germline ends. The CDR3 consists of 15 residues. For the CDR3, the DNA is TGTGCCAGCAGCTTTGGGGGGGCACAGGGAGATACGCAGTATTTT. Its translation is CASSFGGAQGDTQYF.

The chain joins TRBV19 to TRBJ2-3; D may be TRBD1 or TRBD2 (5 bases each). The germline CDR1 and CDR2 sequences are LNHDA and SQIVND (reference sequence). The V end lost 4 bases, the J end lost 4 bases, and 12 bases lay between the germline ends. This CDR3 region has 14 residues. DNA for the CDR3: TGTGCCAGTAGTAACCTGGGACGGGCAGATACGCAGTATTTT. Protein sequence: CASSNLGRADTQYF. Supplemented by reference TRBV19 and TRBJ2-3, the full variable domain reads DGGITQSPKYLFRKEGQNVTLSCEQNLNHDAMYWYRQDPGQGLRLIYYSQIVNDFQKGDIAEGYSVSREKKESFPLTVTSAQKNPTAFYLCASSNLGRADTQYFGPGTRLTVL.

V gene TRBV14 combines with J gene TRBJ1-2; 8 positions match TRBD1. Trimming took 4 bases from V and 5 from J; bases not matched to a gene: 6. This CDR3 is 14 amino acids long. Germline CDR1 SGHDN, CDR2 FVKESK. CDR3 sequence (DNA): TGTGCCAGCAGCCTGACAGGGGCGACTTATGGCTACACCTTC. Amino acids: CASSLTGATYGYTF.

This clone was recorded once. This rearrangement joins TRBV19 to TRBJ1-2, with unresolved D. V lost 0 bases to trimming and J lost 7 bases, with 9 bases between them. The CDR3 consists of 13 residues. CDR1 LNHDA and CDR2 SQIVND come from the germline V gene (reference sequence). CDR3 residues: CASSIDLRRGYTF. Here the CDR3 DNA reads TGTGCCAGTAGTATAGATCTCAGACGTGGCTACACCTTC.

In DNA form, the CDR3 reads TGTGCCAGCAATCTCGGGGCGGGAGCTCGTCACTCCTACGAGCAGTACTTC. Amino acids: CASNLGAGARHSYEQYF. The chain combines TRBV7-9 with TRBJ2-7; 7 bases agree with TRBD2. This CDR3 is 17 amino acids long. The germline CDR1 and CDR2 sequences are SEHNR and FQNEAQ (reference sequence). Trimming took 7 bases from V and 0 from J; bases not matched to a gene: 15.

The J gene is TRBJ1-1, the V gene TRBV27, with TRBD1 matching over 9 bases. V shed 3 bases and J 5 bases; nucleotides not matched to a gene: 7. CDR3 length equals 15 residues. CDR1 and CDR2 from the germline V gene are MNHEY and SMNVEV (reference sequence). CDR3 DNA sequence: TGTGCCAGCAGTTTCGCCGGGACAGGGAGGACTGAAGCTTTCTTT. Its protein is CASSFAGTGRTEAFF.

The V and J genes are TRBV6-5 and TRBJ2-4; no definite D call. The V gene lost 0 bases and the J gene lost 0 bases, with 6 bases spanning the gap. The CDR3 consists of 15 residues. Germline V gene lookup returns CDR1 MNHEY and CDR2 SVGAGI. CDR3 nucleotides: TGTGCCAGCAGTTACTCGAAGGTAGCCAAAAACATTCAGTACTTC. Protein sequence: CASSYSKVAKNIQYF.

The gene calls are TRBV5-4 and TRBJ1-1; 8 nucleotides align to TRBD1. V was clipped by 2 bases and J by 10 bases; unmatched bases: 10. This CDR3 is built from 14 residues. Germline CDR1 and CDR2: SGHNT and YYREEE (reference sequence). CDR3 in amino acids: CASSLPGQGSSAFF. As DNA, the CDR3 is TGTGCCAGCAGCTTACCTGGACAGGGAAGTTCAGCTTTCTTT.

The CDR3, as DNA: TGTGCCAGCGGAGGGAGGGCCGGGGCGTACTTC. It translates to CASGGRAGAYF. The genes are TRBV6-5 and TRBJ2-5; 7 nucleotides line up with TRBD2. This CDR3 region has 11 residues. CDR1 is MNHEY, CDR2 SVGAGI, per germline. V shed 8 bases and J 13 bases; nucleotides not matched to a gene: 10.

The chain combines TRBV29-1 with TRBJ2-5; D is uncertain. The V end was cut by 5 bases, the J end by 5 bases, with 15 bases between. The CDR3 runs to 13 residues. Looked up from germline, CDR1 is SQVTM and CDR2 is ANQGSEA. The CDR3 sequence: CSVPAISRETQYF. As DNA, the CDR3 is TGCAGCGTTCCCGCCATTAGTAGGGAGACCCAGTACTTC.

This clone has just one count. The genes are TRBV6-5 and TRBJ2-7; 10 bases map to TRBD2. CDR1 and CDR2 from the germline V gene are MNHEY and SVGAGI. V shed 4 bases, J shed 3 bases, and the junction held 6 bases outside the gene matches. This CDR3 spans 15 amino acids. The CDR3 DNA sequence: TGTGCCAGCAGTTTACAGCGGGAGGGGAACTACGAGCAGTACTTC. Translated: CASSLQREGNYEQYF.

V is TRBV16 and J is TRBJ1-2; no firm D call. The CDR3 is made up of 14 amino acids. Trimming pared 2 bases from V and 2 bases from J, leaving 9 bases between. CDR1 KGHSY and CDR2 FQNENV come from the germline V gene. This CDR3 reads CASSQIGQNYGYTF. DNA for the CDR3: TGTGCCAGCAGCCAAATAGGCCAGAACTATGGCTACACCTTC. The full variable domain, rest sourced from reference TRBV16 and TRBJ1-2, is GEEVAQTPKHLVRGEGQKAKLYCAPIKGHSYVFWYQQVLKNEFKFLISFQNENVFDETGMPKERFSAKCLPNSPCSLEIQATKLEDSAVYFCASSQIGQNYGYTFGSGTRLTVV.